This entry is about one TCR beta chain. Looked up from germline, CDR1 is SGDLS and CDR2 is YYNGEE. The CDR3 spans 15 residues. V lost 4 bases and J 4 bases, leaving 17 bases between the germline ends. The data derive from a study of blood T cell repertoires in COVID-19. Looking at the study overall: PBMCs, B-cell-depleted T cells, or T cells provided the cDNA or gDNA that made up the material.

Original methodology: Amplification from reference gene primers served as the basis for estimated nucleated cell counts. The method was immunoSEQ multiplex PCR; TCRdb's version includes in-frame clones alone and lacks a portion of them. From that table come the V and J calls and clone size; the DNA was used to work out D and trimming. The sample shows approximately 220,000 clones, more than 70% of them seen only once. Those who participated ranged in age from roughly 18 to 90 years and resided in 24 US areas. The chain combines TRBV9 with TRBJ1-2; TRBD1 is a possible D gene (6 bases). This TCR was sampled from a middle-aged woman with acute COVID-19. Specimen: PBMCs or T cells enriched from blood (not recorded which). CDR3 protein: CASSLGDNPFYGYTF. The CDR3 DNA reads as TGTGCCAGCAGCTTGGGGGACAACCCCTTCTATGGCTACACCTTC. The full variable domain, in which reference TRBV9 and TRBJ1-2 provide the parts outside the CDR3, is DSGVTQTPKHLITATGQRVTLRCSPRSGDLSVYWYQQSLDQGLQFLIQYYNGEERAKGNILERFSAQQFPDLHSELNLSSLELGDSALYFCASSLGDNPFYGYTFGSGTRLTVV.